These 7 T cell receptor beta chains were all obtained from the same sample, sequenced in a study of shared clonotypes between healthy human individuals. The table came from immunoSEQ multiplex PCR; TCRdb's copy has only in-frame clones and leaves some out. The sample records 2 million to 2.5 million clones, approximately 95% being singletons. Specimen: naive CD4+ T cells from PBMCs. Indicated subset: CD45RA+ positively selected. These receptors were collected from a man between 18 and 35 years old in good health. Some clones in this sample may be carry-over from other donors' samples.

This rearrangement joins TRBV30 to TRBJ1-6; possible D gene TRBD1, 6 bases. Germline lookup yields CDR1 GTSNPN and CDR2 SVGIG (reference sequence). V was pared by 4 bases and J by 2 bases, with 6 bases between. This CDR3 spans 13 amino acids. CDR3 region: CAWTGAYNSPLHF. The CDR3 DNA is TGTGCCTGGACAGGGGCCTATAATTCACCCCTCCACTTT. The full variable domain, completed using reference TRBV30 and TRBJ1-6, is SQTIHQWPATLVQPVGSPLSLECTVEGTSNPNLYWYRQAAGRGLQLLFYSVGIGQISSEVPQNLSASRPQDRQFILSSKKLLLSDSGFYLCAWTGAYNSPLHFGNGTRLTVT.

J is TRBJ1-6 and V is TRBV27, with unresolved D. The germline V and J ends were trimmed by 4 bases and 7 bases, with 20 bases remaining between them. This CDR3 region has 17 residues. Germline lookup yields CDR1 MNHEY and CDR2 SMNVEV (reference sequence). CDR3 DNA sequence: TGTGCCAGCAGTTCAAGAATTCAGAGGGCGGTCAATTCACCCCTCCACTTT. Protein product: CASSSRIQRAVNSPLHF.

V usage is TRBV11-1 and J usage is TRBJ2-1, with 10 bases aligning to TRBD2. J gave up 3 bases and V 5 bases, and 7 bases lay outside the gene matches. This CDR3 is 16 amino acids long. Germline-derived CDR1 and CDR2 are SGHAT and FQDESV (reference sequence). DNA of the CDR3: TGTGCCAGCAGCCCCTCCGGGACTAGCGTCTACAATGAGCAGTTCTTC. It specifies CASSPSGTSVYNEQFF.

Worth noting for this clone: Other DNA sequences in the same sample also yield this CDR3. The rearrangement uses TRBV5-1 and TRBJ2-7, with 8 bases lining up with TRBD2. CDR1 and CDR2 from the germline V gene are SGHRS and YFSETQ. The CDR3 spans 14 residues. V shed 0 bases and J 1 base; nucleotides not matched to a gene: 0. CDR3 sequence (DNA): TGCGCCAGCAGCTTGGGCGGGGGGTCCTACGAGCAGTACTTC. Translated: CASSLGGGSYEQYF.

The chain has TRBV5-4 and TRBJ1-3; no clear D gene. Germline V gene sequence: CDR1 SGHNT, CDR2 YYREEE (reference sequence). The CDR3 runs to 15 residues. Trimming shortened V by 0 bases and J by 0 bases, and 7 bases separated the two germline ends. DNA for the CDR3: TGTGCCAGCAGCTTGGGGGCAGCCTCTGGAAACACCATATATTTT. The encoded protein is CASSLGAASGNTIYF.

The chain employs TRBV5-6 and TRBJ2-1; D unclear. Trimming pared 10 bases from V and 6 bases from J, leaving 17 bases between. Germline CDR1 reads SGHDT; CDR2 reads YYEEEE. The CDR3 covers 13 residues. CDR3 in amino acids: CALQPTGPNEQFF. In DNA form, the CDR3 reads TGTGCCCTTCAACCAACCGGCCCCAATGAGCAGTTCTTC.

The V and J genes are TRBV6-4 and TRBJ2-1; weak D call: TRBD2 (6 bases). This CDR3 comprises 15 residues. Looked up from germline, CDR1 is MRHNA and CDR2 is SNTAGT. The V and J ends lost 0 bases and 12 bases respectively, with 18 bases between them. The CDR3 DNA reads as TGTGCCAGCAGTGACTCGGGACTGCTCCCTGGTGTGCAGTTCTTC. Translation: CASSDSGLLPGVQFF.